A selection of T cell receptor beta chains follows, all from one sample in a study of T cell changes during pregnancy in multiple sclerosis. Sequenced by immunoSEQ multiplex PCR; TCRdb stores in-frame clones only, minus some. The sample shows roughly 30,000 clones, 85% to 90% of them seen only once. Specimen: CD4+ T cells from peripheral blood mononuclear cells, collected in the first trimester of pregnancy. Receptors were obtained from a female donor in good health, enrolled as a control in a pregnancy study. Both conserved end residues are part of each CDR3. Fields, in order: J gene, clone size, V gene, D gene, CDR3 DNA, CDR3 protein. D genes are given only for firm matches. Clone size, where shown, is once, few, many, or a class for clones that have expanded.

TRBJ2-7,.,TRBV11-2,TRBD1,TGTGCCAGCAGCTACGACAGGGGACCCTACGAGCAGTACTTC,CASSYDRGPYEQYF
TRBJ1-5,.,TRBV7-8,TRBD1,TGTGCCAGCAGCCCACATAGACAGGGAGGCAATCAGCCCCAGCATTTT,CASSPHRQGGNQPQHF
TRBJ1-1,.,TRBV9,TRBD1,TGTGCCAGCAGCCCAAACAGGGGTGGGGACACTGAAGCTTTCTTT,CASSPNRGGDTEAFF
TRBJ1-5,.,TRBV6-1,TRBD1,TGTGCCAGCAGTTGGACAGGGGATCAGCCCCAGCATTTT,CASSWTGDQPQHF
TRBJ1-2,few,TRBV5-1,TRBD1,TGCGCCAGCAGCCAAAACCTGGGGACAGACTATGGCTACACCTTC,CASSQNLGTDYGYTF
TRBJ1-2,.,TRBV4-2,TRBD1,TGTGCCAGCAGCCAAGATAGAGGTGAGGGGGCACCTAACTATGGCTACACCTTC,CASSQDRGEGAPNYGYTF
TRBJ2-3,.,TRBV5-1,.,TGCGCCAGCAGCTTATGGCGGAGCACAGATACGCAGTATTTT,CASSLWRSTDTQYF
TRBJ2-1,.,TRBV5-8,.,TGTGCCAGCAGCTTGGAAGATGGCTTCAATGAGCAGTTCTTC,CASSLEDGFNEQFF
TRBJ1-3,once,TRBV27,TRBD1,TGTGCCAGCAGAGCACAGGGGGCGTATGGAAACACCATATATTTT,CASRAQGAYGNTIYF
TRBJ2-3,.,TRBV6-4,TRBD2,TGTGCCAGCAGTGACTCATCGGGGGGGACAGATACGCAGTATTTT,CASSDSSGGTDTQYF
TRBJ2-7,.,TRBV4-3,TRBD1,TGCGCCAGCAGCCAAGACTTGCCGGGACAGGGGCCCTACGAGCAGTACTTC,CASSQDLPGQGPYEQYF
TRBJ2-1,.,TRBV5-1,TRBD1,TGCGCCAGCAGGGTAGGACAGGGGGATAGGAATGAGCAGTTCTTC,CASRVGQGDRNEQFF
TRBJ1-5,.,TRBV5-8,.,TGTGCCAGTTCCCGGCGGCAGACCAATCAGCCCCAGCATTTT,CASSRRQTNQPQHF
TRBJ1-1,.,TRBV5-5,.,TGTGCCAGCAGCTATGGCAGTGCTGAAGCTTTCTTT,CASSYGSAEAFF
TRBJ1-2,.,TRBV6-5,.,TGTGCCAGCAGCCAAACGGGGTCGGCTAACTATGGCTACACCTTC,CASSQTGSANYGYTF
TRBJ2-3,.,TRBV4-1,TRBD2,TGCGCCAGCAGCCAGGGACTAGCGGGGGGCACAGATACGCAGTATTTT,CASSQGLAGGTDTQYF
TRBJ1-2,.,TRBV19,.,TGTGCCAGTAGTATAGTTCAGGGATCCTATGGCTACACCTTC,CASSIVQGSYGYTF
TRBJ1-1,.,TRBV6-1,TRBD1,TGTGCCAGCAGTGTTCAGGGGGACACTGAAGCTTTCTTT,CASSVQGDTEAFF
TRBJ2-3,.,TRBV6-1,.,TGTGCCAGCGGGACTCCGGCAGATACGCAGTATTTT,CASGTPADTQYF
TRBJ1-4,.,TRBV10-3,.,TGTGCCATCAGTGAGTCACAAGAAAAACTGTTTTTT,CAISESQEKLFF
TRBJ1-3,.,TRBV6-5,TRBD1,TGTGCCAGCACTTCGGCAGGGGGGCCTGGAAACACCATATATTTT,CASTSAGGPGNTIYF
TRBJ1-2,.,TRBV19,.,TGTGCCAGTTCTTCCTTGAGAGATGGCTACACCTTC,CASSSLRDGYTF
TRBJ2-7,.,TRBV5-1,.,TGCGCCAGCACCGAACAGGGTGAATACGAGCAGTACTTC,CASTEQGEYEQYF
TRBJ2-7,.,TRBV30,.,TGTGCCTGGAGTCCAGTGGGAAGGACTTACCACACCTACGAGCAGTACTTC,CAWSPVGRTYHTYEQYF
TRBJ2-2,.,TRBV9,TRBD2,TGTGCCAGCAGCCCCGGACTAGCCCCCTTAGGGGGGGAGCTGTTTTTT,CASSPGLAPLGGELFF
TRBJ1-2,.,TRBV7-2,.,TGTGCCAGCAGCGCGCAAGCCGGGAATGGCTACACCTTC,CASSAQAGNGYTF
TRBJ2-6,.,TRBV27,TRBD1,TGTGCCAGCAGTTTTAAGGGACAGGGGACCTCTGGGGCCAACGTCCTGACTTTC,CASSFKGQGTSGANVLTF
TRBJ1-5,.,TRBV30,TRBD1,TGTGCCTGGAGCCAGGGACAGGCGCAACAGCCCCAGCATTTT,CAWSQGQAQQPQHF
TRBJ2-5,.,TRBV30,.,TGTGCCTGGAGTATCGGTACGGGGGGCCGAGAGACCCAGTACTTC,CAWSIGTGGRETQYF
TRBJ1-2,once,TRBV29-1,TRBD1,TGCAGCGTGAACAGGGGCTATGGCTACACCTTC,CSVNRGYGYTF
TRBJ2-7,.,TRBV10-1,.,TGCGCCAGCAGCCAGGAGGGGGGGGCGGGGTCCTACGAGCAGTACTTC,CASSQEGGAGSYEQYF
TRBJ1-2,.,TRBV11-3,.,TGTGCCAGCAGCTTCACGGGGGGGGCCTATGGCTACACCTTC,CASSFTGGAYGYTF
TRBJ2-7,.,TRBV11-2,TRBD1,TGTGCCAGCAGCCCCGGGACAGGGGGCAGCTCCTACGAGCAGTACTTC,CASSPGTGGSSYEQYF
TRBJ2-2,.,TRBV7-2,TRBD1,TGTGCCAGCAGCACCCGACAGGGAAACACCGGGGAGCTGTTTTTT,CASSTRQGNTGELFF
TRBJ2-3,.,TRBV15,.,TGTGCCACCAGCAGAGATAAACAGGCTCAGGGTACGCAGTATTTT,CATSRDKQAQGTQYF
TRBJ1-2,.,TRBV4-3,.,TGCGCCAGCAGCCTGGACTACCTGGGAGGCTACACCTTC,CASSLDYLGGYTF
TRBJ2-1,.,TRBV6-4,.,TGTGCCAGCAGAAAACTCCTCGGGGGGCAGTTCTTC,CASRKLLGGQFF
TRBJ1-5,.,TRBV30,.,TGTGCCTGGAGTGTACTTCGAATTGTTAATCAGCCCCAGCATTTT,CAWSVLRIVNQPQHF
TRBJ1-1,once,TRBV18,.,TGTGCCAGCTCCCCCCACTATAACACTGAAGCTTTCTTT,CASSPHYNTEAFF
TRBJ2-3,.,TRBV6-1,TRBD1,TGTGCCAGCAGTCCGGGACAGACCCGCGGAGATACGCAGTATTTT,CASSPGQTRGDTQYF
TRBJ2-2,.,TRBV11-1,TRBD1,TGTGCCAGCAGGCGGCGACAGGGGAATACCGGGGAGCTGTTTTTT,CASRRRQGNTGELFF
TRBJ1-2,.,TRBV6-5,.,TGTGCCAGCACCTCGACAGGCATGGGGGGCTACACCTTC,CASTSTGMGGYTF
TRBJ2-1,.,TRBV7-3,TRBD1,TGTGCCAGCAGCGTACAGGGGGTCGCCGCCGGGAATGAGCAGTTCTTC,CASSVQGVAAGNEQFF
TRBJ1-1,.,TRBV6-1,.,TGTGCCAGCAATTTGTTTCCGGGAACGAACACTGAAGCTTTCTTT,CASNLFPGTNTEAFF
TRBJ2-3,.,TRBV14,TRBD2,TGTGCCAGCAGCCGTATACAGCGGGGGGTATCTTTCACAGATACGCAGTATTTT,CASSRIQRGVSFTDTQYF
TRBJ1-1,.,TRBV19,TRBD1,TGTGCCAGTAGTAAAAACGTCCCGGGACAGGGAGGGACTGAAGCTTTCTTT,CASSKNVPGQGGTEAFF
TRBJ2-2,.,TRBV19,TRBD1,TGTGCCAGTAGAAAGGACAGGGCGAACACCGGGGAGCTGTTTTTT,CASRKDRANTGELFF
TRBJ2-1,.,TRBV5-1,TRBD1,TGCGCCAGCAGCTCAGGGGGTAACTACAATGAGCAGTTCTTC,CASSSGGNYNEQFF
TRBJ1-2,medium-sized,TRBV11-3,.,TGTGCCAGCAGCTTAGGAACAGGAGCTAACTATGGCTACACCTTC,CASSLGTGANYGYTF
TRBJ2-5,.,TRBV5-4,TRBD2,TGTGCCAGCAGCCGTCGCGGGGGGAACCAAGAGACCCAGTACTTC,CASSRRGGNQETQYF
TRBJ1-4,.,TRBV11-1,.,TGTGCCAGCAGCCGCGGAAGATTAACTAATGAAAAACTGTTTTTT,CASSRGRLTNEKLFF
TRBJ1-1,.,TRBV6-6,TRBD1,TGTGCCAGCAGTTCAACCCCCGGGACAGGGGATGATGAAGCTTTCTTT,CASSSTPGTGDDEAFF